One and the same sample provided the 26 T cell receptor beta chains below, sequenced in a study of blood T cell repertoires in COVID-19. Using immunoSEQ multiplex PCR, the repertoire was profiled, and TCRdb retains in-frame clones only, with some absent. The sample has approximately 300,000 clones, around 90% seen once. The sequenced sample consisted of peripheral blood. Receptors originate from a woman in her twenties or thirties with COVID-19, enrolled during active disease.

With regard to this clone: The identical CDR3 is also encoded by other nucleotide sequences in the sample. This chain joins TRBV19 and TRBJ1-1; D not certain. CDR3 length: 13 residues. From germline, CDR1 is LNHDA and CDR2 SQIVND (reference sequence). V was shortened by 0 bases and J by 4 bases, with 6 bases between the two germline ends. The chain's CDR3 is CASSIDRGTEAFF. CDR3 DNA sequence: TGTGCCAGTAGTATAGACCGGGGCACTGAAGCTTTCTTT.

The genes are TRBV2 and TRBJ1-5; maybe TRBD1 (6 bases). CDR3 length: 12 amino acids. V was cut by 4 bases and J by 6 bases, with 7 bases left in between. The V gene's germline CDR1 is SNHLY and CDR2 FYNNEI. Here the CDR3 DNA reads TGTGCCAGCAGTGGGGGGCCTCAGCCCCAGCATTTT. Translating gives CASSGGPQPQHF.

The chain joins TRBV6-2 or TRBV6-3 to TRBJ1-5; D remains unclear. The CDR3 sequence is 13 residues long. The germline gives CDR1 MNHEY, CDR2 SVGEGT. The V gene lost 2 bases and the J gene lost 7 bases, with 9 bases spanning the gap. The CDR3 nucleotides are TGTGCCAGCAGTTACCGGGATGGCCAGCCCCAGCATTTT. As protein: CASSYRDGQPQHF.

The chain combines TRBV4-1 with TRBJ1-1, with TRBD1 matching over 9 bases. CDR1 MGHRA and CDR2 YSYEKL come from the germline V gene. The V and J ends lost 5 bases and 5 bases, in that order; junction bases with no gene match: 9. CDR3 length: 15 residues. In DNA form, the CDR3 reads TGCGCCAGCAGCAAAACCGGGACAGGGAGTACTGAAGCTTTCTTT. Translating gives CASSKTGTGSTEAFF.

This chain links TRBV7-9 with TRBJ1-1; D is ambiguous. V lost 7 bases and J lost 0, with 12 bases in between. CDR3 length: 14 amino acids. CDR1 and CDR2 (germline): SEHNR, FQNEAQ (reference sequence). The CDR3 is CASTVGEVNTEAFF. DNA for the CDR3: TGTGCCAGCACCGTAGGTGAGGTGAACACTGAAGCTTTCTTT.

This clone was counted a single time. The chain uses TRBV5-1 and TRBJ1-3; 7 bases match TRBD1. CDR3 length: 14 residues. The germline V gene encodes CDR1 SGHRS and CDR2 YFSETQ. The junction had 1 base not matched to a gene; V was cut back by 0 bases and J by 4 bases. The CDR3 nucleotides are TGCGCCAGCAGCTTGGACAGGGGAGGAAACACCATATATTTT. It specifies CASSLDRGGNTIYF.

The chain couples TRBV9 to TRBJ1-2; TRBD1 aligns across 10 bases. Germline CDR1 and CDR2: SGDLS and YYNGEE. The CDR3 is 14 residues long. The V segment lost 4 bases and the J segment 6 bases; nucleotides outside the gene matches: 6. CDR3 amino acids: CASSLWDRGDGYTF. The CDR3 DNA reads TGTGCCAGCAGCTTATGGGACAGGGGCGATGGCTACACCTTC. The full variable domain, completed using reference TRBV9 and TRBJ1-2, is DSGVTQTPKHLITATGQRVTLRCSPRSGDLSVYWYQQSLDQGLQFLIQYYNGEERAKGNILERFSAQQFPDLHSELNLSSLELGDSALYFCASSLWDRGDGYTFGSGTRLTVV.

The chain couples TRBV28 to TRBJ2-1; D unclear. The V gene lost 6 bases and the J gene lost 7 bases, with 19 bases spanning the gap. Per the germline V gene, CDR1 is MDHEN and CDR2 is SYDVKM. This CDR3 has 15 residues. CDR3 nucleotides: TGTGCCAGCAGCCAAACAACGAGGAAAATAAATGAGCAGTTCTTC. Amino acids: CASSQTTRKINEQFF.

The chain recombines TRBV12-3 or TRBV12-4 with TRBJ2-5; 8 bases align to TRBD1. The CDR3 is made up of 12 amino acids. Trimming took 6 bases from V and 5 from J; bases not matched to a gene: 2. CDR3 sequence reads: CASRDRVETQYF. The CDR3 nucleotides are TGTGCCAGCAGGGACAGGGTGGAGACCCAGTACTTC.

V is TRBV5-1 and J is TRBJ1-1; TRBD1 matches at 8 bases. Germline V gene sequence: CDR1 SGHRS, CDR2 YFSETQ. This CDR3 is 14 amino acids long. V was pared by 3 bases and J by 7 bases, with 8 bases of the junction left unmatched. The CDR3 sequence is CASSSTGAGGEAFF. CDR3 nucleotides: TGCGCCAGCAGCTCGACAGGGGCAGGGGGTGAAGCTTTCTTT.

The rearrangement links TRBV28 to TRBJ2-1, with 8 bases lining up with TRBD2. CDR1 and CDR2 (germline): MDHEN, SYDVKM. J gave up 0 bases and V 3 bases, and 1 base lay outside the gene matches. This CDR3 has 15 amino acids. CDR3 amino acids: CASSFSGDSYNEQFF. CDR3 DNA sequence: TGTGCCAGCAGTTTTAGCGGGGACTCCTACAATGAGCAGTTCTTC.

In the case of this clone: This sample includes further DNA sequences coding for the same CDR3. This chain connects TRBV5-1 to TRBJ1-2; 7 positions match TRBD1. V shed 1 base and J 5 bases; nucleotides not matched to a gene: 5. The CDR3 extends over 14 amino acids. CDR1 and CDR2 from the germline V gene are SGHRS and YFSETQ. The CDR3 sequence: CASSLTGTAYGYTF. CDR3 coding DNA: TGCGCCAGCAGCTTGACCGGGACAGCATATGGCTACACCTTC.

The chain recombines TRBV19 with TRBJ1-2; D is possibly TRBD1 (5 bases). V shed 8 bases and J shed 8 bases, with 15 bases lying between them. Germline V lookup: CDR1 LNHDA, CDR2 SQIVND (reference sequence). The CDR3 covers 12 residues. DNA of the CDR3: TGTGCCAGTGGGCAGGGTTTTAAGGGCTACACCTTC. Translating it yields CASGQGFKGYTF.

CDR3 sequence: CASSLETDEQFF. The CDR3 bases are TGTGCCAGCAGCTTGGAGACTGACGAGCAGTTCTTC. The chain recombines TRBV5-6 with TRBJ2-1; D gene ambiguous. The CDR3 is made up of 12 amino acids. CDR1 is SGHDT, CDR2 YYEEEE, per germline. The V and J ends lost 0 bases and 10 bases respectively, with 8 bases between them.

CDR3 nucleotides: TGTGCCAGCAGCTTAGTACGGTCCTACGAGCAGTACTTC. This gives the protein CASSLVRSYEQYF. This chain links TRBV11-2 with TRBJ2-7; D gene uncertain. Deletions cut 1 base from V and 1 base from J, with 5 bases between. Germline CDR1 and CDR2: SGHAT and FQNNGV. The CDR3 spans 13 residues.

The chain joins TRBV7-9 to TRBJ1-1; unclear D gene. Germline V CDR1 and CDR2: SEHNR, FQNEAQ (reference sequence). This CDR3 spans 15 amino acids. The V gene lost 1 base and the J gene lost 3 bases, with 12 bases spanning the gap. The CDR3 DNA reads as TGTGCCAGCAGCTTAGGGTCGACCGGGGACACTGAAGCTTTCTTT. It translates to CASSLGSTGDTEAFF.

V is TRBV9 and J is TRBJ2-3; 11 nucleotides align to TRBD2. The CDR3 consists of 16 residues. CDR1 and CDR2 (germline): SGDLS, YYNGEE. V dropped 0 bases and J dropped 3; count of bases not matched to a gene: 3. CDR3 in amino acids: CASSVDASGRTDTQYF. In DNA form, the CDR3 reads TGTGCCAGCAGCGTAGACGCTAGCGGGAGGACAGATACGCAGTATTTT.

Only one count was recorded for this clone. The CDR3 reads CASSPRGVEQPQHF. In nucleotides, the CDR3 is TGTGCCAGCTCTCCCAGGGGGGTCGAGCAGCCCCAGCATTTT. The chain recombines TRBV18 with TRBJ1-5; 7 bases map to TRBD1. The V gene end was trimmed by 6 bases and the J gene end by 7 bases; junction bases not matched to a gene: 9. The CDR3 is 14 residues long. Germline V gene sequence: CDR1 KGHSH, CDR2 LQKENI.

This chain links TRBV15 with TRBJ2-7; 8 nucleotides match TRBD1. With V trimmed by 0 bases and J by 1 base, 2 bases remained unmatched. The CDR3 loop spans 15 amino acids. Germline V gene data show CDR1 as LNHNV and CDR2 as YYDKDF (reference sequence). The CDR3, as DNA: TGTGCCACCAGCAGAGACAGGGGGCAGTCCTACGAGCAGTACTTC. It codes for CATSRDRGQSYEQYF.

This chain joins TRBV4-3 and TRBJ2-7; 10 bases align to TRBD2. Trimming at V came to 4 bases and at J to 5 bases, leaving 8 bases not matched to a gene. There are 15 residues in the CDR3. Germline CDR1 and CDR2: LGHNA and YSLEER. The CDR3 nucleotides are TGCGCCAGCAGCCTAAGGCTAGCGGGAGAGGACGAGCAGTACTTC. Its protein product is CASSLRLAGEDEQYF.

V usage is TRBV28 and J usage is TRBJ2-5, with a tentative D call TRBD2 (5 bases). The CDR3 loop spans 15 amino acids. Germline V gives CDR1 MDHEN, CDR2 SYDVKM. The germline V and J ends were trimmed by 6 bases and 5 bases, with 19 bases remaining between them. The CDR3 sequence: CASRRASRARETQYF. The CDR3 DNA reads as TGTGCCAGCAGAAGGGCTAGCCGGGCGCGGGAGACCCAGTACTTC. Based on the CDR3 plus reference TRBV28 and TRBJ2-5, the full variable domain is DVKVTQSSRYLVKRTGEKVFLECVQDMDHENMFWYRQDPGLGLRLIYFSYDVKMKEKGDIPEGYSVSREKKERFSLILESASTNQTSMYLCASRRASRARETQYFGPGTRLLVL.

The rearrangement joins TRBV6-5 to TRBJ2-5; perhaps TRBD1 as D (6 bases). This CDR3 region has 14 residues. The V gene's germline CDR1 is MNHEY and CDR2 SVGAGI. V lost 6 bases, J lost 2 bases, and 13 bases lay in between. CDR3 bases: TGTGCCAGCAGCGGTGGGACATTTCAAGAGACCCAGTACTTC. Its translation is CASSGGTFQETQYF.

The CDR3 loop reads CASNIQGTNTEAFF. DNA for the CDR3: TGTGCCAGCAACATACAGGGTACGAACACTGAAGCTTTCTTT. V gene TRBV11-1 combines with J gene TRBJ1-1; tentative D call: TRBD1 (6 bases). Germline V CDR1 and CDR2: SGHAT, FQDESV (reference sequence). The CDR3 totals 14 residues. The germline V and J ends were trimmed by 7 bases and 1 base, with 13 bases remaining between them.

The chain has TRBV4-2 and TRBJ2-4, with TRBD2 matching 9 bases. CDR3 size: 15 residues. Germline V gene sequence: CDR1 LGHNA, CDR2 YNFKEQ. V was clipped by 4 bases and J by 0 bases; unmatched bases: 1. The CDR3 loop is CASSPSGKAKNIQYF. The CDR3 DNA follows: TGTGCCAGCAGCCCTAGCGGGAAAGCCAAAAACATTCAGTACTTC.

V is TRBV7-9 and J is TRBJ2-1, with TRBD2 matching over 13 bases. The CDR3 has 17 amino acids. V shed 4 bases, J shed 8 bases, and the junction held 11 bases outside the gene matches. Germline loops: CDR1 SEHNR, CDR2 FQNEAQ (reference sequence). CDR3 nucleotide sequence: TGTGCCAGCAGCTACAACCCGGGACTAGCGGGACTGTATGAGCAGTTCTTC. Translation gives CASSYNPGLAGLYEQFF.

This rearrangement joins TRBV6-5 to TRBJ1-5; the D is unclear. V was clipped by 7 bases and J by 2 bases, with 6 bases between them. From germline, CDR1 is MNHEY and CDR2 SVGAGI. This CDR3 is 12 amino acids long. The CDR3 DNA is TGTGCCAGCAACTTAGGCAATCAGCCCCAGCATTTT. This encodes CASNLGNQPQHF.